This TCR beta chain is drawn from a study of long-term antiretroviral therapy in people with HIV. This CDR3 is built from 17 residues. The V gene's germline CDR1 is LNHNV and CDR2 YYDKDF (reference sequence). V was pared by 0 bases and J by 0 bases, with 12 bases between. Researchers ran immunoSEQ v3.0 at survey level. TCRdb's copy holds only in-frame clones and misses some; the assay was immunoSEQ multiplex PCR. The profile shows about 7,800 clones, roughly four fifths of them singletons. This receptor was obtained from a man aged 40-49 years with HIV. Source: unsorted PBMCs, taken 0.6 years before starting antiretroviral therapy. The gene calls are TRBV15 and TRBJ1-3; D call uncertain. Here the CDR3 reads CATSRESYRVSGNTIYF. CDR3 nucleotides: TGTGCCACCAGCAGAGAATCTTATAGGGTCTCTGGAAACACCATATATTTT.